Listed below are T cell receptor beta chains from one sample, sequenced in a study of beta chain features in type 1 diabetes. Only in-frame clones appear in the TCRdb table, and some are missing; sequencing was by immunoSEQ multiplex PCR. The sample has about 180,000 clones; approximately 13% are singletons. The sequenced material came from central memory CD4+ T cells from blood. These receptors all come from a woman in her late teens or twenties in good health. Both conserved end residues are part of each CDR3. D genes are given only for firm matches.

V,D,J,CDR3
TRBV5-1,TRBD1,TRBJ2-1,CASSLGQGWDEQFF
TRBV29-1,TRBD2,TRBJ2-2,CSVRGGSVTGELFF
TRBV7-3,.,TRBJ2-2,CASSPPSGANTGELFF
TRBV19,TRBD2,TRBJ2-3,CASSKGLAGWADTQYF
TRBV5-4,.,TRBJ2-7,CASSLDSREQYF
TRBV18,TRBD2,TRBJ2-1,CASSPVVTGGNNEQFF
TRBV7-2,TRBD1,TRBJ2-1,CASSLGRDRLFYNEQFF
TRBV5-6,TRBD2,TRBJ2-7,CASTGLGNEQYF
TRBV29-1,TRBD1,TRBJ1-4,CSVVGQGEKLFF
TRBV30,TRBD2,TRBJ2-3,CAWSVLAGLTDTQYF
TRBV19,.,TRBJ1-1,CASRSQGSGTEAFF
TRBV5-1,TRBD2,TRBJ2-2,CASSWTSGSYTGELFF
TRBV2,.,TRBJ2-1,CASSLVAEQFF
TRBV15,.,TRBJ2-7,CATSRAGWSTYEQYF
TRBV7-3,TRBD2,TRBJ2-1,CASSLQAGVGNEQFF
TRBV9,TRBD2,TRBJ2-3,CASSVELAFNTDTQYF
TRBV9,TRBD1,TRBJ1-2,CASQREWDRGYGYTF
TRBV27,TRBD1,TRBJ2-7,CASSLRGTGGAYEQYF
TRBV28,TRBD2,TRBJ2-7,CAVTSAGGVYEQYF
TRBV5-4,TRBD1,TRBJ2-7,CASSHDRGDPEQYF
TRBV19,TRBD2,TRBJ2-7,CASSTGLAGSYEQYF
TRBV11-3,.,TRBJ2-1,CASSATLLDNEQFF
TRBV11-1,TRBD2,TRBJ2-4,CASSSDLGLATNIQYF
TRBV7-2,TRBD1,TRBJ1-4,CASSLGDREVEKLFF
TRBV6-6,.,TRBJ1-4,CASSQTQSNEKLFF
TRBV11-2,TRBD2,TRBJ2-1,CASSLLSGSGYNEQFF
TRBV27,TRBD1,TRBJ1-1,CASSLGQGAVNTEAFF
TRBV6-6,.,TRBJ2-1,CASSGSGYEQFF
TRBV6-5,.,TRBJ1-2,CASSDRGGYGYTF
TRBV5-1,.,TRBJ2-7,CASSLSRDEQYF
TRBV5-6,.,TRBJ1-2,CASSLGGTGKNYGYTF
TRBV11-2,TRBD2,TRBJ2-1,CASRLTSGSGYEQFF
TRBV2,.,TRBJ2-3,CASRDGGVSTDTQYF
TRBV10-3,TRBD1,TRBJ2-1,CAISYRTGGNEQFF
TRBV7-2,.,TRBJ2-7,CASSPYISYEQYF
TRBV9,TRBD2,TRBJ2-2,CASSVGASGYTGELFF
TRBV28,.,TRBJ2-5,CASTTKRVPEGTQYF
TRBV2,TRBD2,TRBJ2-7,CASSDEGLASYEQYF
TRBV28,.,TRBJ2-7,CASSRYYEQYF
TRBV7-6,.,TRBJ1-1,CASRHGRENTEAFF
TRBV30,.,TRBJ2-3,CAWSPGTDTQYF
TRBV5-4,.,TRBJ2-5,CASSLVGQQETQYF
TRBV7-3,.,TRBJ2-3,CASSAIAGQGADTQYF
TRBV5-1,TRBD2,TRBJ2-3,CASSRTLAGAGADTQYF
TRBV6-5,TRBD1,TRBJ1-1,CASRPSPGGTEAFF
TRBV9,TRBD2,TRBJ2-5,CASSVGGSGKILQETQYF
TRBV28,TRBD2,TRBJ2-7,CASTSLGTSGIYEQYF
TRBV5-1,.,TRBJ2-6,CASINRDTGANVLTF
TRBV28,.,TRBJ1-1,CASSPLLTDRATEAFF
TRBV4-2,TRBD2,TRBJ2-1,CASSQSIGGTSYNEQFF
TRBV11-2,.,TRBJ1-3,CASSFQRGIGNTIYF
TRBV28,.,TRBJ1-4,CASSGTLNEKLFF
TRBV4-1,.,TRBJ2-7,CASSQASSVWSSYEQYF
TRBV30,TRBD1,TRBJ1-5,CAWSVQGAFQPQHF
TRBV5-4,TRBD1,TRBJ1-1,CASSSGQGNTEAFF
TRBV9,TRBD2,TRBJ2-1,CASSVTSGRAYGLNEQFF
TRBV11-2,.,TRBJ1-1,CASSLDAEAFF
TRBV5-1,.,TRBJ2-3,CASSPRQQQDTQYF
TRBV30,TRBD1,TRBJ1-1,CAWSGTTGGRTEAFF